This T cell receptor (beta chain) was found in a study of a mutant IDH1 vaccine in newly diagnosed glioma. In the study overall: Following radiotherapy alone, or alongside temozolomide cycles, vaccination was started after an interval of 4-6 weeks. Patients under treatment included approximately 62% males and 37.5% females and had a mean age of around 40 years. Every participant had undergone radiotherapy, temozolomide, or both before, and most underwent both.

Remarks on this clone: Its antigen is unidentified.

Looked up from germline, CDR1 is MGHRA and CDR2 is YSYEKL. The CDR3 length is 15 residues. Trimming took 0 bases from V and 4 from J; bases not matched to a gene: 5. The repertoire was sequenced with immunoSEQ multiplex PCR; TCRdb's copy has only in-frame clones and lacks some. Here the sample spans approximately 64,000 clones, around 84% being singletons. Time point indicated: week 11, during vaccination. Mutant IDH1 20-mer peptide, at 300 ug, made up each vaccine dose, with topical imiquimod. Donor tumors were new WHO grade 3 or 4 IDH1-mutant, ATRX-lost astrocytomas. The rearrangement links TRBV4-1 to TRBJ1-1, with TRBD1 identical over 7 bases. The source is a woman in her forties or fifties with glioma. Material: PBMCs, obtained from a glioma patient whose treatment included an IDH1 peptide vaccine. CDR3 protein: CASSQEGRGPTEAFF. The CDR3 nucleotides are TGCGCCAGCAGCCAAGAGGGGAGGGGGCCCACTGAAGCTTTCTTT.